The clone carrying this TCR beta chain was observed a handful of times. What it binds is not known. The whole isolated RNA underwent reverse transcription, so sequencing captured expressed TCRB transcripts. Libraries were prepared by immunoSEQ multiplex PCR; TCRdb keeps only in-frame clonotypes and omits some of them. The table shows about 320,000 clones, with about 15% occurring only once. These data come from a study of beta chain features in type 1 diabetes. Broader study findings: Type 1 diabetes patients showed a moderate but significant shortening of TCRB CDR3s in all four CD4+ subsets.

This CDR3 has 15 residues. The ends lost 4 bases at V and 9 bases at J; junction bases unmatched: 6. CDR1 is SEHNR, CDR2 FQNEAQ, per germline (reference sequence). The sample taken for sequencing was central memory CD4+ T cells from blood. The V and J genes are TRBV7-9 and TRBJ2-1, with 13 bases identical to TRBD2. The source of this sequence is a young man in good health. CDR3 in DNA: TGTGCCAGCAGCTCACTAGCGGGAGGGCGGGGTGAGCAGTTCTTC. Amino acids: CASSSLAGGRGEQFF.